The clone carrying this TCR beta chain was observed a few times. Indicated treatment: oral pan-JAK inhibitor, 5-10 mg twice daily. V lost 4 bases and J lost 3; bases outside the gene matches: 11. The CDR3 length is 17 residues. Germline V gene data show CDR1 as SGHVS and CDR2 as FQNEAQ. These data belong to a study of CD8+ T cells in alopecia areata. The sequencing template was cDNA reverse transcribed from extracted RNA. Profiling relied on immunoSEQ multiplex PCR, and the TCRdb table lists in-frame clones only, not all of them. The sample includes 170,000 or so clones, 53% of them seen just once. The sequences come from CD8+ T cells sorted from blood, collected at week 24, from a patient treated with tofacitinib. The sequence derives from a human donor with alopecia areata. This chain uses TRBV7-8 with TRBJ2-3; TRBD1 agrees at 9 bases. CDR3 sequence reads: CASSYRRGQGSTDTQYF. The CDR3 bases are TGTGCCAGCAGCTACCGCAGGGGACAGGGATCAACAGATACGCAGTATTTT.